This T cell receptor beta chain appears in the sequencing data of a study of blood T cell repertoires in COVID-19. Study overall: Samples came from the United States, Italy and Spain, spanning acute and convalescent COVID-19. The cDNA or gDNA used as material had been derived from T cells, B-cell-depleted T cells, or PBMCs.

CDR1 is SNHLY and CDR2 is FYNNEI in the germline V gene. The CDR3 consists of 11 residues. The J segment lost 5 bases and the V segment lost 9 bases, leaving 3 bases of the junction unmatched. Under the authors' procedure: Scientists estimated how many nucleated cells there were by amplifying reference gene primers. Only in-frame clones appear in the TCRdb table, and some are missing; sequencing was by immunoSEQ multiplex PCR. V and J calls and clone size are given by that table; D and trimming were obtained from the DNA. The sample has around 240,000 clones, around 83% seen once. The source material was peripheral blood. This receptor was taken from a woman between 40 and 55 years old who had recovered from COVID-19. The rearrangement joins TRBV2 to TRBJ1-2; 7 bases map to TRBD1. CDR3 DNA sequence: TGTGCCAGGGGGGACAGATATGGCTACACCTTC. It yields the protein CARGDRYGYTF.